Below are 32 T cell receptor beta chains sequenced from a single sample in a study of CD4 T cells in relation to SARS-CoV-2 and coronaviruses. Only in-frame clones appear in the TCRdb table, and some are missing; sequencing was by immunoSEQ multiplex PCR. The data show about 65,000 clones, with about 90% seen just once and around 1.7% held by the top ten. Before the COVID-19 pandemic, during about 2011-2019, CD4+ T cells were taken from unexposed donors. Sequencing was carried out using memory CD4+ T cells from PBMCs. Every receptor here comes from a human donor in good health.

This chain uses TRBV28 with TRBJ1-2; D perhaps matches TRBD1 (6 bases). CDR3 length: 16 residues. Germline-derived CDR1 and CDR2 are MDHEN and SYDVKM. Trimming took 2 bases from V and 2 from J, leaving 15 bases between them. CDR3 protein: CASSLGGQGTNYGYTF. In DNA, the CDR3 is TGTGCCAGCAGTTTAGGCGGCCAGGGGACGAACTATGGCTACACCTTC.

The chain couples TRBV5-1 to TRBJ1-2, with unresolved D. The V end lost 0 bases, the J end lost 8 bases, and 11 bases lay between the germline ends. The CDR3 sequence is 13 residues long. The germline V gene encodes CDR1 SGHRS and CDR2 YFSETQ. CDR3 nucleotide sequence: TGCGCCAGCAGCTTGGATACGGCTCGGGGCTACACCTTC. This codes for CASSLDTARGYTF.

The chain links TRBV5-4 to TRBJ2-1, with 9 bases identical to TRBD2. In germline, CDR1 is SGHNT, CDR2 YYREEE (reference sequence). With V trimmed by 0 bases and J by 4 bases, 5 bases remained unmatched. The CDR3 length is 16 residues. Here the CDR3 reads CASSLVAGGQYNEQFF. DNA for the CDR3: TGTGCCAGCAGCTTGGTCGCGGGGGGGCAGTACAATGAGCAGTTCTTC.

This clone rates as medium-sized. The chain recombines TRBV15 with TRBJ2-7; 7 bases are a match to TRBD1. V lost 1 base, J lost 5 bases, and 8 bases stayed unmatched. The CDR3 is 15 amino acids. Germline V gene lookup returns CDR1 LNHNV and CDR2 YYDKDF (reference sequence). The CDR3 DNA follows: TGTGCCACCAGCAGAGTCAAAGGGGGCGCGGACGAGCAGTACTTC. Translation gives CATSRVKGGADEQYF.

The CDR3 DNA reads TGTGCCAGCAGTAAGGGGGGGGGCACAGATACGCAGTATTTT. Translating gives CASSKGGGTDTQYF. V is TRBV6-5 and J is TRBJ2-3; D possibly corresponds to TRBD2 (7 bases). Germline V gives CDR1 MNHEY, CDR2 SVGAGI. The CDR3 is 14 residues long. Trimming left V 5 bases short and J 1 base short, with 10 bases between.

The genes are TRBV10-3 and TRBJ2-7; maybe TRBD1 (6 bases). Germline CDR1 and CDR2: ENHRY and SYGVKD. V was cut by 1 base and J by 6 bases, with 19 bases left in between. CDR3 length: 16 residues. The CDR3 sequence: CAISEFRVQGSGEQYF. CDR3 nucleotide sequence: TGTGCCATCAGTGAGTTTCGAGTACAGGGCTCCGGCGAGCAGTACTTC.

V gene TRBV19 combines with J gene TRBJ2-1; 8 positions agree with TRBD2. CDR1 and CDR2 from the germline V gene are LNHDA and SQIVND (reference sequence). J lost 5 bases, V lost 3 bases, and 9 bases had no gene match. This CDR3 contains 16 residues. The CDR3 reads CASSMLRGGLNNEQFF. The CDR3 DNA sequence: TGTGCCAGTAGTATGCTACGGGGGGGATTAAACAATGAGCAGTTCTTC.

Only a few counts were recorded for this clone. The chain carries TRBV9 and TRBJ2-7; perhaps TRBD2 as D (6 bases). From germline, CDR1 is SGDLS and CDR2 YYNGEE. The CDR3 consists of 15 residues. The germline V and J ends were trimmed by 0 bases and 3 bases, with 13 bases remaining between them. CDR3 sequence (DNA): TGTGCCAGCAGCGTAGGGCCACCGGACTACTACGAGCAGTACTTC. This translates into CASSVGPPDYYEQYF. The whole variable domain, filled in from reference TRBV9 and TRBJ2-7, reads DSGVTQTPKHLITATGQRVTLRCSPRSGDLSVYWYQQSLDQGLQFLIQYYNGEERAKGNILERFSAQQFPDLHSELNLSSLELGDSALYFCASSVGPPDYYEQYFGPGTRLTVT.

The rearrangement links TRBV5-4 to TRBJ1-5; 9 nucleotides agree with TRBD1. The CDR3 covers 15 residues. Germline loops: CDR1 SGHNT, CDR2 YYREEE (reference sequence). J gave up 7 bases and V 4 bases, and 9 bases lay outside the gene matches. CDR3 sequence reads: CASSNGTGIKQPQHF. DNA for the CDR3: TGTGCCAGCAGCAATGGGACAGGGATTAAGCAGCCCCAGCATTTT.

The genes are TRBV2 and TRBJ2-1; D may match TRBD1 or TRBD2 (5 bases each). The V and J ends lost 5 bases and 5 bases respectively, with 16 bases between them. CDR3 size: 15 residues. Germline loops: CDR1 SNHLY, CDR2 FYNNEI. CDR3 coding DNA: TGTGCCAGCAGTCCCTCCAGATGGGGGAACAATGAGCAGTTCTTC. Translation: CASSPSRWGNNEQFF.

This clone was recorded only once. The chain has TRBV7-9 and TRBJ2-5, with 8 nucleotides matching TRBD1. Germline lookup yields CDR1 SEHNR and CDR2 FQNEAQ (reference sequence). The J segment lost 4 bases and the V segment lost 1 base, leaving 11 bases of the junction unmatched. The CDR3 runs 17 residues. The CDR3 region is CASSLGDTSGTGETQYF. The CDR3 DNA reads TGTGCCAGCAGCTTAGGGGATACTTCAGGGACAGGAGAGACCCAGTACTTC.

This clone was detected only once. The chain carries TRBV30 and TRBJ2-5; no clear D gene. Germline loops: CDR1 GTSNPN, CDR2 SVGIG (reference sequence). This CDR3 is 12 amino acids long. V was trimmed by 0 bases and J by 3 bases, leaving 5 bases between them. The CDR3 spells CAWSVAKETQYF. The CDR3 DNA follows: TGTGCCTGGAGTGTAGCAAAAGAGACCCAGTACTTC.

The chain employs TRBV19 and TRBJ1-2; TRBD1 matches 8 bases. The J segment lost 4 bases and the V segment lost 4 bases, leaving 8 bases of the junction unmatched. Germline V CDR1 and CDR2: LNHDA, SQIVND (reference sequence). This CDR3 region has 15 residues. CDR3 in amino acids: CASSRGQGTGYGYTF. CDR3 nucleotides: TGTGCCAGTAGTAGAGGACAGGGTACCGGCTATGGCTACACCTTC.

This clone was seen a handful of times. The rearrangement links TRBV5-4 to TRBJ1-2; TRBD1 matches at 9 bases. CDR1 is SGHNT and CDR2 is YYREEE in the germline V gene (reference sequence). CDR3 length: 15 amino acids. Trimming removed 1 base from V and 4 bases from J; junction bases left unmatched: 5. The CDR3 DNA is TGTGCCAGCAGCTTGATGGGGACAGGGAGCTATGGCTACACCTTC. Translating gives CASSLMGTGSYGYTF.

The V gene is TRBV5-5, the J gene TRBJ1-1; D perhaps matches TRBD1 (5 bases). With 4 bases removed from V and 1 base from J, the gap between germline ends came to 11 bases. Germline V gives CDR1 SGHKS, CDR2 YYEKEE (reference sequence). This CDR3 spans 14 amino acids. The CDR3, as DNA: TGTGCCAGCAGCGGGGGGGTGGAGAACACTGAAGCTTTCTTT. This codes for CASSGGVENTEAFF. Full variable domain (outside the CDR3, taken from reference TRBV5-5 and TRBJ1-1): DAGVTQSPTHLIKTRGQQVTLRCSPISGHKSVSWYQQVLGQGPQFIFQYYEKEERGRGNFPDRFSARQFPNYSSELNVNALLLGDSALYLCASSGGVENTEAFFGQGTRLTVV.

The V call is TRBV5-5, the J call TRBJ1-2; 7 nucleotides agree with TRBD1. This CDR3 region has 17 residues. The V gene's germline CDR1 is SGHKS and CDR2 YYEKEE (reference sequence). The junction had 18 bases not matched to a gene; V was cut back by 2 bases and J by 8 bases. The DNA for the CDR3 is TGTGCCAGCAGCTTCGGATGGCAGGGGGACCCTCTATCCGGCTACACCTTC. Encoded protein: CASSFGWQGDPLSGYTF. Complete variable domain (other parts from reference TRBV5-5 and TRBJ1-2): DAGVTQSPTHLIKTRGQQVTLRCSPISGHKSVSWYQQVLGQGPQFIFQYYEKEERGRGNFPDRFSARQFPNYSSELNVNALLLGDSALYLCASSFGWQGDPLSGYTFGSGTRLTVV.

This clone was seen only once. This chain connects TRBV27 to TRBJ2-5; the D gene is possibly TRBD1 (6 bases). Trimming took 5 bases from V and 4 from J, leaving 14 bases between them. The CDR3 is 14 amino acids. The germline CDR1 and CDR2 sequences are MNHEY and SMNVEV (reference sequence). CDR3 coding DNA: TGTGCCAGCAGTCTTAACAGGGAGCGAGAGACCCAGTACTTC. Amino acid sequence: CASSLNRERETQYF.

The chain uses TRBV19 and TRBJ2-5; perhaps TRBD2 as D (6 bases). Between the trimmed V and J ends, which lost 7 bases and 4 bases, there was a span of 19 bases. The length of the CDR3 is 15 residues. CDR1 is LNHDA, CDR2 SQIVND, per germline (reference sequence). CDR3 residues: CASTTRRAGGETQYF. The DNA of the CDR3 is TGTGCCAGTACGACCCGGAGGGCCGGAGGAGAGACCCAGTACTTC.

The chain is built from TRBV10-3 and TRBJ1-2; D is perhaps TRBD1 (5 bases). CDR1 and CDR2 (germline): ENHRY, SYGVKD. V lost 0 bases, J lost 3 bases, and 8 bases lay in between. CDR3 length equals 14 residues. The CDR3 spells CAISESSGYYGYTF. CDR3 coding DNA: TGTGCCATCAGTGAGTCGTCAGGGTACTATGGCTACACCTTC.

The chain has TRBV19 and TRBJ2-3; TRBD2 agrees at 9 bases. V lost 5 bases to trimming and J lost 1 base; unmatched junction nucleotides: 4. The germline V gene has CDR1 LNHDA and CDR2 SQIVND (reference sequence). This CDR3 spans 15 amino acids. Written as DNA, the CDR3 is TGTGCCAGTAGTGGACGACTAGCGGGCACAGATACGCAGTATTTT. This translates into CASSGRLAGTDTQYF.

The chain couples TRBV7-6 to TRBJ2-5, with 8 bases matching TRBD1. CDR1 is SGHVS and CDR2 is FNYEAQ in the germline V gene. This CDR3 is built from 16 residues. After removal of 4 bases from V and 4 bases from J, the junction contained 11 bases not matched to a gene. The CDR3 bases are TGTGCCAGCAGCTCCCGGGGACAGGACTGGGGAGAGACCCAGTACTTC. Its translation: CASSSRGQDWGETQYF.

In this sample, this clone turned up a few times. The chain recombines TRBV13 with TRBJ2-2; D unresolved. V gave up 0 bases and J gave up 1 base, with 12 bases separating them. This CDR3 contains 17 residues. CDR1 PRHDT and CDR2 FYEKMQ come from the germline V gene (reference sequence). CDR3 in amino acids: CASSLGQLWQNTGELFF. In DNA, the CDR3 is TGTGCCAGCAGCTTAGGCCAACTCTGGCAGAACACCGGGGAGCTGTTTTTT.

The gene calls are TRBV5-4 and TRBJ2-7, with 12 bases identical to TRBD2. V trimming: 0 bases; J trimming: 7 bases; junction bases outside the gene matches: 5. Germline loops: CDR1 SGHNT, CDR2 YYREEE (reference sequence). This CDR3 has 15 amino acids. CDR3: CASSLASGRAREQYF. The CDR3 DNA reads as TGTGCCAGCAGCTTGGCTAGCGGGAGGGCCCGGGAGCAGTACTTC.

In DNA, the CDR3 is TGTGCCAGCAGTTTCCAGGGTGGCGAAAAACTGTTTTTT. The encoded protein is CASSFQGGEKLFF. The rearrangement uses TRBV12-3 or TRBV12-4 and TRBJ1-4; tentative D call: TRBD1 (5 bases). The CDR3 extends over 13 amino acids. Trimming removed 3 bases from V and 8 bases from J, with 10 bases in between.

This chain uses TRBV4-1 with TRBJ1-1; D gene unclear. Germline V gene sequence: CDR1 MGHRA, CDR2 YSYEKL. The CDR3 sequence is 20 residues long. With 2 bases removed from V and 1 base from J, the gap between germline ends came to 26 bases. CDR3 in DNA: TGCGCCAGCAGCCAATTATCTCATAAAGGAGGATTGAGGTGGAACACTGAAGCTTTCTTT. Its protein product is CASSQLSHKGGLRWNTEAFF.

This sequence joins TRBV9 and TRBJ2-7, with 9 bases matching TRBD1. The ends lost 2 bases at V and 6 bases at J; junction bases unmatched: 9. CDR3 length: 15 residues. CDR1 is SGDLS and CDR2 is YYNGEE in the germline V gene. CDR3 bases: TGTGCCAGCAGCGTCTCGACAGGGGGATACGGCGAGCAGTACTTC. Translating gives CASSVSTGGYGEQYF.

J is TRBJ2-5 and V is TRBV5-1, with 10 bases identical to TRBD1. The CDR3 has 15 residues. Germline trimming cut 0 bases from V and 4 bases from J; bases unmatched to any gene: 3. CDR1 and CDR2 from the germline V gene are SGHRS and YFSETQ. The CDR3 here is CASSLVGTGVETQYF. CDR3 DNA: TGCGCCAGCAGCTTGGTGGGGACAGGGGTAGAGACCCAGTACTTC.

The chain is built from TRBV7-3 and TRBJ2-3; no clear D. V gave up 2 bases and J gave up 4 bases, with 4 bases separating them. The CDR3 runs 12 residues. Germline assignment: CDR1 SGHTA and CDR2 FQGTGA. CDR3 region: CASSLVPDTQYF. The CDR3 DNA reads TGTGCCAGCAGCTTAGTTCCAGATACGCAGTATTTT.

The chain has TRBV4-2 and TRBJ1-2; TRBD1 agrees at 8 bases. J was trimmed by 6 bases and V by 1 base; bases with no gene match: 7. Germline assignment: CDR1 LGHNA and CDR2 YNFKEQ. The CDR3 length is 15 residues. The CDR3: CASSQGQGFRDGYTF. CDR3 nucleotides: TGTGCCAGCAGCCAAGGACAGGGGTTTAGGGATGGCTACACCTTC.

The chain links TRBV29-1 to TRBJ2-1; D perhaps matches TRBD2 (6 bases). Germline V lookup: CDR1 SQVTM, CDR2 ANQGSEA. V shed 7 bases and J shed 9 bases, with 10 bases lying between them. The CDR3 length is 10 residues. The CDR3 coding sequence is TGCAGCGGACTAGAGGGTGAGCAGTTCTTC. Its protein is CSGLEGEQFF.

The chain combines TRBV2 with TRBJ1-3; 7 bases line up with TRBD1. The germline V gene has CDR1 SNHLY and CDR2 FYNNEI. CDR3 length: 15 amino acids. Trimming at V came to 4 bases and at J to 2 bases, leaving 5 bases not matched to a gene. The CDR3 DNA reads TGTGCCAGCAGTGGAACAGGGGCGGCTGGAAACACCATATATTTT. This gives the protein CASSGTGAAGNTIYF.

The genes are TRBV6-1 and TRBJ2-1; D not resolved. The CDR3 consists of 14 residues. V lost 2 bases and J lost 1, with 6 bases in between. CDR1 and CDR2 (germline): MNHNS, SASEGT. CDR3 in DNA: TGTGCCAGCAGTGAACTCCCATCCTACAATGAGCAGTTCTTC. It codes for CASSELPSYNEQFF.